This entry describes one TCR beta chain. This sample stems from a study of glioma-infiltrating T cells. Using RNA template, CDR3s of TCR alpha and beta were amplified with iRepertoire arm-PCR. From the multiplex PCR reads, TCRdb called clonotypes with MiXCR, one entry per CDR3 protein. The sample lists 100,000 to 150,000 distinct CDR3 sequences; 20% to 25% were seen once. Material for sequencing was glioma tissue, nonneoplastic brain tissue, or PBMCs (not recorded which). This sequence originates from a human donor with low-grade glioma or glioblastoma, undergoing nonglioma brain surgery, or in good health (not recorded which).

The DNA for the CDR3 is TGTGCCAACAGACTCGCGCAGGAGAATGAGCAGTTCTTC. Its protein product is CANRLAQENEQFF. The V and J genes are TRBV12-3 or TRBV12-4 and TRBJ2-1; D not certain. Trimming cost V 10 bases and J 7 bases, with 17 bases left between them. This CDR3 has 13 residues.